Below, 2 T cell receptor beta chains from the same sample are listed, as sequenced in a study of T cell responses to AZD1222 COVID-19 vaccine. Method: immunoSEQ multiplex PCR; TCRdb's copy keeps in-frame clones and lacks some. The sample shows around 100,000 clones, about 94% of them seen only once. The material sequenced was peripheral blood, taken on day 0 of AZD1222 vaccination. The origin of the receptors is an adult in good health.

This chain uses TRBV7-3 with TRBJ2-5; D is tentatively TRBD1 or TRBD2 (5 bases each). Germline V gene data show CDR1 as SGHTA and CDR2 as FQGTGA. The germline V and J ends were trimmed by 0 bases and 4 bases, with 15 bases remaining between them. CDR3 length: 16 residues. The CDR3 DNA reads TGTGCCAGCAGCTTAACCGCCGGGACGATAGGAGAGACCCAGTACTTC. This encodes CASSLTAGTIGETQYF.

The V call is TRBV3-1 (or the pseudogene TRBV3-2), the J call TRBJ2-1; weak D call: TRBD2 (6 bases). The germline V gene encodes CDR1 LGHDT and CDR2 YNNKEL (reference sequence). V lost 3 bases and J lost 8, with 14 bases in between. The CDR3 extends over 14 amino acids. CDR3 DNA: TGTGCCAGCAGCCAGGGACTGCGAGGAGATGAGCAGTTCTTC. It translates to CASSQGLRGDEQFF.